The TCR beta chain under discussion was sequenced for a study of siplizumab effects on memory and regulatory T cells. Whole-study results and caveats: Confirmation that proliferating Tregs from siplizumab cultures had suppressive function was not obtained. Treg-derived clones made up an average of about 73% of mappable alloreactive CD4+ clones with siplizumab and more than 25% in controls.

Generated by immunoSEQ multiplex PCR, the TCRdb table keeps only in-frame clones and is missing some. This sample has roughly 56,000 clones; approximately 93% occur once, and the top ten carry about 40%. As concerns this clone: The antigen remains undetermined.

The sequence was collected from a human donor in good health. The sample was CD8+ T cells sorted from blood.

The CDR3 reads CASSLGTANYEQYF. The CDR3 bases are TGTGCCAGCAGCCTCGGGACTGCAAATTACGAGCAGTACTTC. This chain links TRBV28 with TRBJ2-7; TRBD2 might be the D (6 bases). Germline V gives CDR1 MDHEN, CDR2 SYDVKM. The V end lost 6 bases, the J end lost 4 bases, and 16 bases lay between the germline ends. The CDR3 covers 14 residues.